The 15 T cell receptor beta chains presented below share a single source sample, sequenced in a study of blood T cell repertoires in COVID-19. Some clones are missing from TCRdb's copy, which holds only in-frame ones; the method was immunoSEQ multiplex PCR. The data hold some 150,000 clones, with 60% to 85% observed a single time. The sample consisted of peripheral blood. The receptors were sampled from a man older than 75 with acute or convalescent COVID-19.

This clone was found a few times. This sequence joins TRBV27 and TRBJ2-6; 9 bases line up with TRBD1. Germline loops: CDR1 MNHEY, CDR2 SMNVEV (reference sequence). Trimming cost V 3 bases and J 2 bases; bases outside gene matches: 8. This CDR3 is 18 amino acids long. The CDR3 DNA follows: TGTGCCAGCAGTTTGTTCCCGGGACAGGGAACTGGGGCCAACGTCCTGACTTTC. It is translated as CASSLFPGQGTGANVLTF.

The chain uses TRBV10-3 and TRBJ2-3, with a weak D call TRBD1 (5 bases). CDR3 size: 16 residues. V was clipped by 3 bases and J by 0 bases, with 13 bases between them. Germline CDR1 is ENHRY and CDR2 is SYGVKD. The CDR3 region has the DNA TGTGCCATCAGTGACCTGTCAGGGCCAAGCACAGATACGCAGTATTTT. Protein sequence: CAISDLSGPSTDTQYF.

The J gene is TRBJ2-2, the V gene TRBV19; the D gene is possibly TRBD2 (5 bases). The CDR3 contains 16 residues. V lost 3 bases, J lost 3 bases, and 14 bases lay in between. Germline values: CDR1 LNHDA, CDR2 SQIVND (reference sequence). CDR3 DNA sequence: TGTGCCAGTAGTATCCGAGCGGCAATTTACACCGGGGAGCTGTTTTTT. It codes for CASSIRAAIYTGELFF.

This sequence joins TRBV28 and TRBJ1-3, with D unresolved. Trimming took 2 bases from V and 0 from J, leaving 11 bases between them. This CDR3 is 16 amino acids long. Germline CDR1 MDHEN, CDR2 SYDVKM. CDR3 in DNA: TGTGCCAGCAGTTTAATCGGGGTCCTCTCTGGAAACACCATATATTTT. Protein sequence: CASSLIGVLSGNTIYF.

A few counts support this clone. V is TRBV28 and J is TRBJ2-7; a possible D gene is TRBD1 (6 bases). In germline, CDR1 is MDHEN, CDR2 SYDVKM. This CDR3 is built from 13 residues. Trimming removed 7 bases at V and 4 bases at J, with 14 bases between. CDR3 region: CASTLGTGYEQYV. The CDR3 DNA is TGTGCCAGCACCCTGGGAACAGGGTACGAGCAGTACGTC.

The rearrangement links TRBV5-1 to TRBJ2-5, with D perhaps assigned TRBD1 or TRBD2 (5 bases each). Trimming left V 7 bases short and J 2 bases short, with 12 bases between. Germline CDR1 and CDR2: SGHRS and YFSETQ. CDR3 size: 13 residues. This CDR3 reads CASRLGEQETQYF. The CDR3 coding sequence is TGCGCCAGCCGCCTGGGGGAGCAAGAGACCCAGTACTTC. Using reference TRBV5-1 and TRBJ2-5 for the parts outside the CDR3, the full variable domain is KAGVTQTPRYLIKTRGQQVTLSCSPISGHRSVSWYQQTPGQGLQFLFEYFSETQRNKGNFPGRFSGRQFSNSRSEMNVSTLELGDSALYLCASRLGEQETQYFGPGTRLLVL.

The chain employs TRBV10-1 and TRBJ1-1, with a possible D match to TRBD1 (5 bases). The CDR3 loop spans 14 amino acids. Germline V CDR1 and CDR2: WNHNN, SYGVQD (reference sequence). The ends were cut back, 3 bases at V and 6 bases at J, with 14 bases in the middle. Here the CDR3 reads CASSEELTASEAFF. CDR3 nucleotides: TGCGCCAGCAGTGAAGAATTGACAGCCTCTGAAGCTTTCTTT.

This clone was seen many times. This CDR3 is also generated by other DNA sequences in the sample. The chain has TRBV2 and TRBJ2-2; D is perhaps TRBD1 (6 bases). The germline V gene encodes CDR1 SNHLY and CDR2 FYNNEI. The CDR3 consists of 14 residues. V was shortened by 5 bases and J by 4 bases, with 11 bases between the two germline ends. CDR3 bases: TGTGCCAGCAGTCTTGCAGGGGTCACCGGGGAGCTGTTTTTT. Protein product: CASSLAGVTGELFF. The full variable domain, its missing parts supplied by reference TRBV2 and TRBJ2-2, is EPEVTQTPSHQVTQMGQEVILRCVPISNHLYFYWYRQILGQKVEFLVSFYNNEISEKSEIFDDQFSVERPDGSNFTLKIRSTKLEDSAMYFCASSLAGVTGELFFGEGSRLTVL.

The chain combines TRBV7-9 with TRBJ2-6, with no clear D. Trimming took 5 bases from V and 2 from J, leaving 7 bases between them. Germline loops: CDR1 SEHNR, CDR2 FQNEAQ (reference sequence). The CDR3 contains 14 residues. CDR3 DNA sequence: TGTGCCAGCAGCCCCCGGGCTGGGGCCAACGTCCTGACTTTC. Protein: CASSPRAGANVLTF.

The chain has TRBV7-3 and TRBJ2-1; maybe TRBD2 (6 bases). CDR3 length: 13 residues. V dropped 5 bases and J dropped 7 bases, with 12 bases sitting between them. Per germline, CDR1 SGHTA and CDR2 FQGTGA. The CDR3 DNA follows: TGTGCCAGCAGCCAGGCGGGACGGAATGAGCAGTTCTTC. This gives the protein CASSQAGRNEQFF.

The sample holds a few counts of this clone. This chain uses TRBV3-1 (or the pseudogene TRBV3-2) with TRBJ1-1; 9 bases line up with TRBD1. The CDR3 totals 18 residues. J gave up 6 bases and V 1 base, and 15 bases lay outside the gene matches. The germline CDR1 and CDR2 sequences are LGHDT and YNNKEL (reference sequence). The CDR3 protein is CASSQAGAKTGQGPEAFF. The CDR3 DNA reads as TGTGCCAGCAGCCAAGCTGGGGCCAAAACGGGACAGGGTCCTGAAGCTTTCTTT.

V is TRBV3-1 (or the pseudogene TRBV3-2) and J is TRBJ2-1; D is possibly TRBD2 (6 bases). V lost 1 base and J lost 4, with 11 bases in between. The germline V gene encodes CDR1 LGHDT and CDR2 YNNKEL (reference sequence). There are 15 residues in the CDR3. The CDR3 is CASSQGAGLYNEQFF. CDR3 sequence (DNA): TGTGCCAGCAGCCAAGGGGCGGGACTTTACAATGAGCAGTTCTTC.

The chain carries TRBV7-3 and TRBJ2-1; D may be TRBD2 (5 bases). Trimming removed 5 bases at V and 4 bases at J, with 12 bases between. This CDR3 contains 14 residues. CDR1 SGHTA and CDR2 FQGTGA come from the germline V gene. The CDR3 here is CASSRGGQYNEQFF. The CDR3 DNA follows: TGTGCCAGCAGCAGAGGCGGGCAGTACAATGAGCAGTTCTTC. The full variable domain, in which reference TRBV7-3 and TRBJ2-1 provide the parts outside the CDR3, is GAGVSQTPSNKVTEKGKYVELRCDPISGHTALYWYRQSLGQGPEFLIYFQGTGAADDSGLPNDRFFAVRPEGSVSTLKIQRTERGDSAVYLCASSRGGQYNEQFFGPGTRLTVL.

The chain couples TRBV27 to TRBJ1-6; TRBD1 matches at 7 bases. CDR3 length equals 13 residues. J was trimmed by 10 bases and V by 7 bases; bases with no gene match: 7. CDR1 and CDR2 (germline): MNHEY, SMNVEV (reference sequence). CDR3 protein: CASNWGQNSPLHF. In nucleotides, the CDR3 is TGTGCCAGCAACTGGGGACAGAACTCACCCCTCCACTTT.

The CDR3 loop reads CASSLEQAGELFF. The CDR3 coding sequence is TGTGCCAGCAGCTTAGAACAGGCCGGGGAGCTGTTTTTT. V usage is TRBV7-2 and J usage is TRBJ2-2; possible D gene TRBD1, 5 bases. The CDR3 consists of 13 residues. Trimming took 1 base from V and 6 from J, leaving 6 bases between them. Germline assignment: CDR1 SGHTA and CDR2 FQGNSA.